Included here is one T cell receptor (beta chain) sequence, with context. V gave up 11 bases and J gave up 1 base, with 14 bases separating them. The CDR3 covers 13 residues. Germline V lookup: CDR1 MNHEY, CDR2 SVGAGI. This entry comes from a study of blood T cell repertoires in COVID-19. Assay: immunoSEQ multiplex PCR; the TCRdb copy retains only in-frame clones and omits some. The sample shows hundreds of thousands of clones, more than 65% of them seen only once. The V and J genes are TRBV6-5 and TRBJ1-2; the D is unclear. This TCR was recovered from a woman at least 80 years old with acute or convalescent COVID-19. The material sequenced was peripheral blood. The CDR3 DNA is TGTGCCCTTACCTACGGGGATAACTATGGCTACACCTTC. Translating it yields CALTYGDNYGYTF.